This entry is about one T cell receptor beta chain. This clonotype was recorded at least ten times. The target of this receptor is not known. There are no base qualities to consult, and no much larger clone falls within one base. These data originate in a study of Graves' ophthalmopathy and Graves' hyperthyroidism (dated by TCRdb to 2016 to 2019). Background for the entire study: Hyperthyroidism was considered stable if no progression to ophthalmopathy occurred within 18 months of follow-up. Once sampling was done, hyperthyroidism patients were given methimazole at a starting dose of 30 mg daily, while ophthalmopathy patients were given high-dose intravenous methylprednisolone. In total, 135 blood samples were TCR-sequenced: 40 to 45 ophthalmopathy, some 75 hyperthyroidism and about 17 hyperthyroidism-to-ophthalmopathy patients. To explore V-J signatures that separate ophthalmopathy from hyperthyroidism, a discovery set of about a hundred patients was enrolled, consisting of 40 to 45 with ophthalmopathy and around 60 with stable hyperthyroidism. To tell Graves' ophthalmopathy apart from Graves' hyperthyroidism, and to predict which patients would progress to ophthalmopathy, the study relied on TCR beta repertoire signatures. In about 6 hyperthyroidism patients, T-cell repertoires of thyroid tissue and blood were compared. The independent validation cohort included some 19 hyperthyroidism patients plus 17 patients who later progressed from hyperthyroidism to ophthalmopathy. The paper's findings and limits, for the study overall: In cross-validation, the 13-signature model distinguished ophthalmopathy from stable hyperthyroidism with approximately 90% sensitivity and 81.08% specificity, while in the test set the corresponding values were roughly 80% and 75%. Among expanded thyroid clonotypes with frequency above 0.001, most also showed up in blood, which suggests that blood repertoires may reflect the thyroid immune response. In validation, the model predicted ophthalmopathy progression with over 60% sensitivity and roughly 72% specificity; some 13 predicted patients were CT-confirmed with GO in a median of approximately six months. Sample size was not statistically predetermined, and group allocation was not concealed from the investigators.

The CDR3 runs 13 residues from the cysteine to the phenylalanine. Only the CDR3 DNA is retained, 39 bases long and in frame from the first base. Based on the germline V gene, the CDR1 and CDR2 sequences are SQVTM and ANQGSEA. V was cut back by 3 bases and J by 2 bases, leaving a gap of 11 bases between them. Patients with hyperthyroidism were aged 18 to 65 years, had been newly diagnosed, and had a disease duration of less than 2 months. Patients with other autoimmune diseases, uncontrolled infections, pregnancy or lactation were excluded. Clinical symptoms, serum thyroxine, TRAb, thyroid ultrasound and orbital computed tomography formed the basis of the diagnosis. Total RNA was extracted using Trizol reagent, and RNA quality was checked on an Agilent 2100 Bioanalyzer. For repertoire sequencing, the TCR beta CDR3 regions were amplified from RNA transcripts. The first round of RT-PCR was done with HTBI primers and the Qiagen OneStep RT-PCR kit, and was followed by a second round of multiplex PCR, then size selection and purification. Sequencing of the libraries was carried out on an Illumina HiSeq2000 in paired-end mode with 100 bp reads. From the authors' description of their analysis: SOAPnuke was used to process the reads, removing any read that contained adapters or uncalled bases, had a mean Phred below 15, or lacked an exact match to the constant primer or identifier. High-quality paired reads were merged with COPE v1.2.5. Each unique nucleotide sequence was defined as a clonotype, and clonotypes were aligned to IMGT TRB V, D and J references with MiTCR v1.1. Analysis was restricted to V-J combinations with a frequency above 0.0001, which covered roughly 99% of repertoires. For each V-J combination, a TCR clonal expansion and chaos score was defined as F50 clonal expansion divided by the chaos observed in the TCRdist matrix. Welch's t-statistics and random forest were used to narrow the features down to 13 V-J combinations, which were then fed into a naive Bayes classifier. Thyroid-blood repertoire similarity was quantified with the Morisita-Horn index. TCRdb handled the public reads itself, with Q25 trimming in fastp and clone calling in MiXCR, and kept productive beta chains. Rows are unified per CDR3 protein, each entry keeping the most common DNA and genes. The authors' filters were not applied to this entry. The table for this sample lists roughly 1.1 million distinct CDR3 sequences; less than 45% of them were counted only once. Roughly 11% of the sample comes from the top ten.

The clonotype was recovered from an adult man with Graves' hyperthyroidism. Material for sequencing was peripheral blood or thyroid tissue (not recorded which). In this chain, TRBV29-1 is recombined with TRBJ2-7; TRBD1 is a possible D gene, resting on 5 matching bases. The DNA sequence is given as TGCAGCGTTGAGGACACCCAAACCTACGAGCAGTACTTC. Its coded protein is CSVEDTQTYEQYF.